The TCR beta chain described here comes from a study of identical twins. This CDR3 is 14 amino acids long. V was cut by 1 base and J by 3 bases, with 11 bases left in between. Germline values: CDR1 SGHDT, CDR2 YYEEEE. Each CDR3 protein is one row after TCRdb ran MiXCR on the 5' RACE reads. Here the sample spans some 270,000 distinct CDR3 sequences, roughly 8.7% being singletons. Overall study results and limits: Cord blood beta clonotypes that were abundant carried fewer insertions, and memory repertoires showed no such trend. Compared with unrelated sharing, twin-shared out-of-frame alpha sequences had more low-probability sequences.

This clonotype was recorded many times. Its antigen is not known. The same sample was also used in a study of yellow fever vaccine responses in identical twins.

This sequence joins TRBV5-6 and TRBJ2-7; D ambiguous. The sequence was obtained from a woman aged 18-29 years in good health. The material sequenced was CD8+ T cells sorted from blood. This CDR3 is CASSLNIGNYEQYF. As DNA, the CDR3 is TGTGCCAGCAGCTTGAACATCGGAAACTACGAGCAGTACTTC.